The 17 T cell receptor beta chains in this list originate from one sample, sequenced in a study of control samples from healthy donors and cancer patients (dated by TCRdb to 2018 to 2021). The library came from the immunoSEQ multiplex PCR assay. Entries here come from immuneACCESS through TCRdb and include only in-frame sequences with V and J called. Some clones fail to appear in such tables; in the studies checked, an unresolved V gene covers under half of the shortfall, and the cause of the remainder is unknown. The table for this sample lists tens of thousands of clones; roughly 85% of them were counted only once. Under 25% of the sample is in the top ten clones. Input material: PBMCs. All receptors come from a man aged 55-75 years with head and neck cancer.

The V gene is TRBV27, the J gene TRBJ1-5; tentative D call: TRBD1 (6 bases). CDR1 and CDR2 from the germline V gene are MNHEY and SMNVEV (reference sequence). The CDR3 spans 16 residues. V was shortened by 4 bases and J by 7 bases, with 20 bases between the two germline ends. CDR3 DNA sequence: TGTGCCAGCAGTTCCACGGGGGGGCACTTTAGCCAGCCCCAGCATTTT. It yields the protein CASSSTGGHFSQPQHF.

The chain carries TRBV10-2 and TRBJ2-5; TRBD2 matches 7 bases. Germline V gene data show CDR1 as WSHSY and CDR2 as SAAADI. The CDR3 contains 15 residues. V was pared by 8 bases and J by 2 bases, with 11 bases of the junction left unmatched. The CDR3: CASVGASGKQETQYF. CDR3 nucleotide sequence: TGCGCCAGCGTCGGGGCTAGCGGTAAACAAGAGACCCAGTACTTC.

The CDR3 sequence: CASSLTALTEAFF. The CDR3 DNA follows: TGTGCCAGCAGCCTGACAGCGCTCACTGAAGCTTTCTTT. The V call is TRBV7-7, the J call TRBJ1-1, with D possibly being TRBD1 (5 bases). Trimming took off 5 bases at V and 4 bases at J, with 11 bases between the two ends. The V gene's germline CDR1 is SSHAT and CDR2 FNYEAQ (reference sequence). The CDR3 sequence is 13 residues long.

The chain carries TRBV28 and TRBJ2-7; 8 bases are shared with TRBD2. In germline, CDR1 is MDHEN, CDR2 SYDVKM. J gave up 4 bases and V 7 bases, and 9 bases lay outside the gene matches. This CDR3 spans 14 amino acids. The CDR3 reads CASTKGLAGYEQYF. DNA of the CDR3: TGTGCCAGCACCAAAGGACTAGCTGGGTACGAGCAGTACTTC.

The chain couples TRBV24-1 to TRBJ2-1, with 8 bases that match TRBD1. This CDR3 is 15 amino acids long. The V and J ends lost 3 bases and 8 bases, in that order; junction bases with no gene match: 8. Germline V lookup: CDR1 KGHDR, CDR2 SFDVKD. This chain's CDR3 is CATSDMGQEVDEQFF. The CDR3 bases are TGTGCCACCAGTGATATGGGACAGGAGGTTGATGAGCAGTTCTTC.

This sequence joins TRBV3-1 (or the pseudogene TRBV3-2) and TRBJ1-4, with a weak D call TRBD1 (6 bases). CDR1 is LGHDT, CDR2 YNNKEL, per germline (reference sequence). This CDR3 has 16 residues. V lost 4 bases and J 7 bases, leaving 19 bases between the germline ends. The CDR3, as DNA: TGTGCCAGCAGCCGCCTTGTGGGGGGGCAGGGTGAAAAACTGTTTTTT. As protein: CASSRLVGGQGEKLFF.

This clone occurred a few times. V gene TRBV6-2 or TRBV6-3 combines with J gene TRBJ2-7, with 13 bases fitting TRBD2. Germline CDR1 is MNHEY and CDR2 is SVGEGT. V shed 4 bases, J shed 0 bases, and the junction held 3 bases outside the gene matches. The CDR3 consists of 16 residues. CDR3 residues: CASSLGLAGASYEQYF. In nucleotides, the CDR3 is TGTGCCAGCAGTTTAGGACTAGCGGGAGCCTCCTACGAGCAGTACTTC.

This clone has only a few counts. This chain uses TRBV9 with TRBJ2-2; possibly TRBD1 for D (6 bases). The CDR3 contains 15 residues. Germline V gene lookup returns CDR1 SGDLS and CDR2 YYNGEE. V lost 5 bases to trimming and J lost 3 bases, with 14 bases between them. This chain's CDR3 is CASSSPGHDTGELFF. As DNA, the CDR3 is TGTGCCAGCAGTTCACCGGGACATGACACCGGGGAGCTGTTTTTT.

The chain has TRBV4-3 and TRBJ2-7; 8 bases align to TRBD1. J lost 1 base, V lost 2 bases, and 4 bases had no gene match. This CDR3 is 15 amino acids long. CDR1 and CDR2 from the germline V gene are LGHNA and YSLEER. The chain's CDR3 is CASSQFRDRSYEQYF. CDR3 nucleotide sequence: TGCGCCAGCAGCCAATTCCGGGACAGGTCCTACGAGCAGTACTTC.

The chain joins TRBV7-3 to TRBJ2-2, with D perhaps TRBD1 or TRBD2 (5 bases each). This CDR3 has 14 amino acids. Germline V gives CDR1 SGHTA, CDR2 FQGTGA. The V gene lost 5 bases and the J gene lost 5 bases, with 12 bases spanning the gap. In DNA, the CDR3 is TGTGCCAGCAGCCCGGGACGGCCAACCGGGGAGCTGTTTTTT. Residues: CASSPGRPTGELFF.

The chain recombines TRBV5-1 with TRBJ1-1, with D maybe TRBD1 (5 bases). V was shortened by 4 bases and J by 1 base, with 11 bases between the two germline ends. The CDR3 runs 14 residues. Germline CDR1 and CDR2: SGHRS and YFSETQ. The CDR3 reads CASSRDPENTEAFF. Written as DNA, the CDR3 is TGCGCCAGCAGCCGGGACCCCGAGAACACTGAAGCTTTCTTT.

The chain combines TRBV19 with TRBJ1-4, with TRBD1 as a possible D gene (5 bases). Trimming stripped 3 bases from V and 7 bases from J, with 12 bases between. Germline V gene lookup returns CDR1 LNHDA and CDR2 SQIVND (reference sequence). This CDR3 has 14 amino acids. The chain's CDR3 is CASSIRDGLEKLFF. CDR3 sequence (DNA): TGTGCCAGTAGTATTCGGGACGGACTTGAAAAACTGTTTTTT.

The chain joins TRBV20-1 to TRBJ2-5, with TRBD2 as a possible D gene (6 bases). This CDR3 has 14 residues. The V and J ends lost 3 bases and 2 bases respectively, with 13 bases between them. Germline CDR1 DFQATT, CDR2 SNEGSKA (reference sequence). The chain's CDR3 is CSASATSGQETQYF. The CDR3, as DNA: TGCAGTGCTAGTGCGACCAGCGGGCAAGAGACCCAGTACTTC.

The V and J genes are TRBV28 and TRBJ2-7, with D perhaps matching TRBD2 (7 bases). V lost 6 bases to trimming and J lost 2 bases, with 17 bases between them. The CDR3 totals 15 residues. Germline CDR1 reads MDHEN; CDR2 reads SYDVKM. The CDR3 loop is CASRPWGGGAYEQYF. The CDR3 coding sequence is TGTGCCAGCAGACCGTGGGGAGGGGGGGCCTACGAGCAGTACTTC.

The chain is built from TRBV7-8 and TRBJ1-5, with D possibly being TRBD1 (6 bases). V dropped 8 bases and J dropped 4 bases, with 12 bases sitting between them. The CDR3 length is 13 residues. Germline CDR1 reads SGHVS; CDR2 reads FQNEAQ. The CDR3: CASAWQGNQPQHF. CDR3 nucleotide sequence: TGTGCCAGCGCCTGGCAGGGGAATCAGCCCCAGCATTTT.

J is TRBJ1-2 and V is TRBV28, with D unresolved. This CDR3 has 15 amino acids. Per germline, CDR1 MDHEN and CDR2 SYDVKM. The ends were cut back, 1 base at V and 4 bases at J, with 13 bases in the middle. This CDR3 is CASSLYSGSLYGYTF. The CDR3 nucleotides read TGTGCCAGCAGTTTATATTCCGGTAGTCTCTATGGCTACACCTTC.

The chain carries TRBV11-1 and TRBJ2-3; 12 bases match TRBD2. The V gene end was trimmed by 5 bases and the J gene end by 4 bases; junction bases not matched to a gene: 4. CDR1 SGHAT and CDR2 FQDESV come from the germline V gene (reference sequence). This CDR3 region has 15 residues. The CDR3 sequence: CASSRTSGMSDTQYF. CDR3 sequence (DNA): TGTGCCAGCAGCCGGACTAGCGGGATGTCAGATACGCAGTATTTT. Full variable domain (missing parts from reference TRBV11-1 and TRBJ2-3): EAEVAQSPRYKITEKSQAVAFWCDPISGHATLYWYRQILGQGPELLVQFQDESVVDDSQLPKDRFSAERLKGVDSTLKIQPAELGDSAMYLCASSRTSGMSDTQYFGPGTRLTVL.